This T cell receptor beta chain was observed in a study of blood T cell repertoires in COVID-19 (TCRdb year 2020). Notes on the research overall: Collaborator samples came from the United States, Italy and Spain and covered acute and convalescent phases of COVID-19. The repertoires were made available in a free public database intended to serve as a resource for research on the immune response to SARS-CoV-2. Samples were obtained from the ongoing ImmuneRACE study (first 160 participants) and from over 1,000 subjects provided by 6 global collaborators. The dataset comprised deeply sampled blood TCRbeta repertoires from subjects exposed to, actively infected with, or recovered from COVID-19. The sample metadata nearly always contained a de-identified subject ID, COVID-19 status, age in years and sex. The material from the prospective study consisted of cDNA or gDNA derived from T cells, B-cell-depleted T cells, or PBMCs. HLA class I and class II types, where available, came from metadata supplied by the sample provider rather than from assay-based typing. What the research found in general, with its limitations: Clinical and demographic metadata were provided uncurated, with the amount varying by source and participant.

This clone has just one count. Its specific antigen is unknown. One base away there is no much larger clone; base qualities are not given. The immunoSEQ Assay, a bias-controlled multiplex PCR, was used to amplify TCRbeta CDR3 regions from genomic DNA. In the authors' own workflow: Within the assay, amplification of reference gene primers was used to estimate how many nucleated cells each sample contained. To quantify the absolute abundance of each unique TCRbeta CDR3 rearrangement, sequence reads were collapsed and filtered. Productive Simpson clonality was computed per sample as the square root of Simpson's diversity index over productive rearrangements. The table was pulled from immuneACCESS by TCRdb, which kept in-frame rearrangements only. Such tables lose some clones; where checked, under half of the loss comes from unresolved V genes, and the rest has no known cause. The V and J calls and clone size are taken from that table; D and trimming were inferred from the DNA. This sample has about 250,000 clones in its table, and approximately 84% of those were observed once. The ten largest account for more than 4% of the sample.

CDR1 is given as SEHNR and CDR2 as FQNEAQ, both from the germline V gene (reference sequence). Measured from the cysteine to the phenylalanine, the CDR3 is 14 residues long. Just CDR3 DNA is preserved here, 42 bases in frame from base 1. V gives up 1 base and J gives up 4 bases, and the segment between their germline ends measures 10 bases. The collaborating institutions used their own protocols to collect whole blood in K2EDTA tubes. For TCRbeta analysis, collaborators shipped samples as frozen whole blood, isolated PBMCs, or DNA extracted from either of those sample types. The V and J segments used are TRBV7-9 and TRBJ1-1, with TRBD1 as a weak D call on 6 bases. Sequenced input: peripheral blood. The TCR was taken from a man between 50 and 59 years old with acute or convalescent COVID-19. In nucleotides, the sequence is TGTGCCAGCAGCTTAGTAACAGGGCTCACTGAAGCTTTCTTT. This sequence encodes CASSLVTGLTEAFF.